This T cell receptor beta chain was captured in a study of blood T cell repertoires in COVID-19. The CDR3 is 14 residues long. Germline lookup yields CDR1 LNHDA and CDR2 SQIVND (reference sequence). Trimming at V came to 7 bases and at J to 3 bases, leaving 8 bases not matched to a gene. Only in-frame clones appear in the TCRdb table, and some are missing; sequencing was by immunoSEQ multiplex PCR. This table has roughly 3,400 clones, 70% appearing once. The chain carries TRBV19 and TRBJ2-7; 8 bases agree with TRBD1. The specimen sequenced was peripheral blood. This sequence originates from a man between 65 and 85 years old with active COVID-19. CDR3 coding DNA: TGTGCCAGTATGGATTCAGGGGGCGGCTACGAGCAGTACTTC. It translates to CASMDSGGGYEQYF.